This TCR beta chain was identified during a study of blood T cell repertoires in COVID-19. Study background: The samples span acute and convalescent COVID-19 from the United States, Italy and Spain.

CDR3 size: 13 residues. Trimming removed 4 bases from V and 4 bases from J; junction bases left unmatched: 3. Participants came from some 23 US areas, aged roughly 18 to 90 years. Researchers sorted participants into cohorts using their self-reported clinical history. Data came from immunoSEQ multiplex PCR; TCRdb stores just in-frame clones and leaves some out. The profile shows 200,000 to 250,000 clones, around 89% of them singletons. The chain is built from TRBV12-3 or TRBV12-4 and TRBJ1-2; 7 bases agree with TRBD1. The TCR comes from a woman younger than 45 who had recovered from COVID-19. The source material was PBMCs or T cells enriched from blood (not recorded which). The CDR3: CASSYGTVYGYTF. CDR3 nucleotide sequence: TGTGCCAGCAGTTATGGGACAGTCTATGGCTACACCTTC.